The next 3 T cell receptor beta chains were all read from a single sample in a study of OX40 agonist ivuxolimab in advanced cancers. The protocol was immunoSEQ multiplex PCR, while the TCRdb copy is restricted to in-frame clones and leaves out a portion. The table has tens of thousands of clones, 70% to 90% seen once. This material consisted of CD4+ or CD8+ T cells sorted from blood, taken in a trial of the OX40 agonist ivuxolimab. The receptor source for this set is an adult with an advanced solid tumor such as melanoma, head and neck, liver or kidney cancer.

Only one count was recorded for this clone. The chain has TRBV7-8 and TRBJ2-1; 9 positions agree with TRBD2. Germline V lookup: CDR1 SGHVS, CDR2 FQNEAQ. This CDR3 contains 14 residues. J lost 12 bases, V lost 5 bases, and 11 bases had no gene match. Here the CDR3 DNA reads TGTGCCAGCAGCCCCCGAATAGCGGGGGCCTTGCAGTTCTTC. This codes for CASSPRIAGALQFF.

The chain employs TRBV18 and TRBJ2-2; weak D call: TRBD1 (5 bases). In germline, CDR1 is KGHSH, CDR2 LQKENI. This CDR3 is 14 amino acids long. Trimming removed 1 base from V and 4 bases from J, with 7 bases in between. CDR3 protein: CASSPRTLTGELFF. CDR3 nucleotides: TGTGCCAGCTCACCACGGACACTCACCGGGGAGCTGTTTTTT.

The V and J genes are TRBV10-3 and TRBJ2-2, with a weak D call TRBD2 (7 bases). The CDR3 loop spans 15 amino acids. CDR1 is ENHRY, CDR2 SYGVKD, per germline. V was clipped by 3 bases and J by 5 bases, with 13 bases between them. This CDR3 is CAISDRRGRTGELFF. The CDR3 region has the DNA TGTGCCATCAGTGATAGGCGGGGGCGGACCGGGGAGCTGTTTTTT.